This T cell receptor beta chain was profiled in a study of blood T cell repertoires in COVID-19. Looking at the study overall: PBMCs, B-cell-depleted T cells, or T cells provided the cDNA or gDNA that made up the material.

CDR3 length: 20 amino acids. Germline CDR1 is LGHNT and CDR2 is FRNRAP. V lost 0 bases and J lost 5, with 27 bases in between. In the authors' methods: Estimation of nucleated cell counts was performed using reference gene primer amplification. Method: immunoSEQ multiplex PCR; TCRdb's copy keeps in-frame clones and lacks some. V and J calls and clone size are as listed in that table; D and trimming were resolved from the DNA. The data hold some 300,000 clones, with about nine tenths observed a single time. The chain couples TRBV12-5 to TRBJ2-3, with a tentative D call TRBD2 (6 bases). This TCR came from a man between 18 and 35 years old with active or convalescent COVID-19. Material: peripheral blood. CDR3 sequence (DNA): TGTGCTAGTGGTTTGGTACTCTGGGGAGGACCAACCCAGCGCAGAGATACGCAGTATTTT. It translates to CASGLVLWGGPTQRRDTQYF.